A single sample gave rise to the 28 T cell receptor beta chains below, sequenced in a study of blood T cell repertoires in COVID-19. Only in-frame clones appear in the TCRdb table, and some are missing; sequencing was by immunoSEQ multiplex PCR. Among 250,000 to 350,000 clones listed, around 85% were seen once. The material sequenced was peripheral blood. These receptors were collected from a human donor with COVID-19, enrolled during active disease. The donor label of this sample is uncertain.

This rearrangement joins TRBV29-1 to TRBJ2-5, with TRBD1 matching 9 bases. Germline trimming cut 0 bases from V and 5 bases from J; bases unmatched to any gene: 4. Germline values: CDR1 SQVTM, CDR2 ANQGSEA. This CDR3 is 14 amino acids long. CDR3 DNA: TGCAGCGTTGAAGATTTGACAGGGGGGGAGACCCAGTACTTC. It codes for CSVEDLTGGETQYF. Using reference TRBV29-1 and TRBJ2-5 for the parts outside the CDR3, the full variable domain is SAVISQKPSRDICQRGTSLTIQCQVDSQVTMMFWYRQQPGQSLTLIATANQGSEATYESGFVIDKFPISRPNLTFSTLTVSNMSPEDSSIYLCSVEDLTGGETQYFGPGTRLLVL.

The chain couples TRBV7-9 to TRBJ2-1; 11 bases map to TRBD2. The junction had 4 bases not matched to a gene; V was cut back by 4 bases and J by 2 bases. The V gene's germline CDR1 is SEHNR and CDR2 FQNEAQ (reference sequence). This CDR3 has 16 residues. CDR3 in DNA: TGTGCCAGCAGCTCATTAGCGGGAGGGCCCTACAATGAGCAGTTCTTC. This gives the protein CASSSLAGGPYNEQFF.

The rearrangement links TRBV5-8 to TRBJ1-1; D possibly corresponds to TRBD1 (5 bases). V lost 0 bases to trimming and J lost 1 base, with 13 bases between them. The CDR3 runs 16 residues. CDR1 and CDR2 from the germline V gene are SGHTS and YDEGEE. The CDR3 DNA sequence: TGTGCCAGCAGCTTGGTCTGGGGCACATCGAACACTGAAGCTTTCTTT. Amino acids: CASSLVWGTSNTEAFF.

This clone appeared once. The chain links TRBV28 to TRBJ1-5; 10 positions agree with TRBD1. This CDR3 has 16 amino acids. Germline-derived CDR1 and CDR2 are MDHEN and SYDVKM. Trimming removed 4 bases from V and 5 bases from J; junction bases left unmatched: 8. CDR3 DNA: TGTGCCAGCAGTTCCCCGGGACAGGGGAAGGATCAGCCCCAGCATTTT. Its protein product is CASSSPGQGKDQPQHF.

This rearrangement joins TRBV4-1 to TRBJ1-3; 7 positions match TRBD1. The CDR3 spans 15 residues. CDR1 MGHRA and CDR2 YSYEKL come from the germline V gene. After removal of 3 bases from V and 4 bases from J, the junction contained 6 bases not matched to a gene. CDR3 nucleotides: TGCGCCAGCAGCCATAACAGGGGTTCGGGAAACACCATATATTTT. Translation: CASSHNRGSGNTIYF.

In DNA form, the CDR3 reads TGTGCCACCAGCAGACTAGCGGGGGATTACAATGAGCAGTTCTTC. This gives the protein CATSRLAGDYNEQFF. The chain joins TRBV15 to TRBJ2-1; 10 bases match TRBD2. Per the germline V gene, CDR1 is LNHNV and CDR2 is YYDKDF (reference sequence). The CDR3 runs to 15 residues. With 2 bases clipped from V and 4 bases from J, the junction kept 2 bases outside the gene matches.

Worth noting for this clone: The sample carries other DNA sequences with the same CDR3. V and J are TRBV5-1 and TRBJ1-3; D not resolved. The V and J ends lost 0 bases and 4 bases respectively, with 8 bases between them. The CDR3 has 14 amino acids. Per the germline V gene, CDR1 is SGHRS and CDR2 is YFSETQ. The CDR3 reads CASSLGGGGNTIYF. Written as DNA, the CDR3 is TGCGCCAGCAGCTTGGGGGGAGGAGGAAACACCATATATTTT.

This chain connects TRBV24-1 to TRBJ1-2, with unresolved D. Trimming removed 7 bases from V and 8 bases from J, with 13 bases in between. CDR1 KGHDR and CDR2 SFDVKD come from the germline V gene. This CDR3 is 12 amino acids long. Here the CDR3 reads CATRSDGRGYTF. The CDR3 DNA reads TGTGCCACCAGGTCCGATGGCCGAGGCTACACCTTC.

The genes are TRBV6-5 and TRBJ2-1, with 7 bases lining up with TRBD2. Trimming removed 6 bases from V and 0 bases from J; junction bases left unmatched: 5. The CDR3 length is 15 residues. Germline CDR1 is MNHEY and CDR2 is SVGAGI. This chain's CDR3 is CASSASGSSYNEQFF. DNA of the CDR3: TGTGCCAGCAGCGCTAGCGGTAGCTCCTACAATGAGCAGTTCTTC.

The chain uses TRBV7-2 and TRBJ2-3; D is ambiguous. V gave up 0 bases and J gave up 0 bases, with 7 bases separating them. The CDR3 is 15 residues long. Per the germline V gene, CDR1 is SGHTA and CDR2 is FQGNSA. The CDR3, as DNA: TGTGCCAGCAGCTTAGCAGCCAAAAGCACAGATACGCAGTATTTT. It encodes CASSLAAKSTDTQYF.

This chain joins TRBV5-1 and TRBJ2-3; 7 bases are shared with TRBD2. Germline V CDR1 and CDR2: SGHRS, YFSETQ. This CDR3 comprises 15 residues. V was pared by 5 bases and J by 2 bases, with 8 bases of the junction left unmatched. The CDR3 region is CASSRRGRDTDTQYF. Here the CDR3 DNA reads TGCGCCAGCAGTCGTAGAGGGAGGGACACAGATACGCAGTATTTT.

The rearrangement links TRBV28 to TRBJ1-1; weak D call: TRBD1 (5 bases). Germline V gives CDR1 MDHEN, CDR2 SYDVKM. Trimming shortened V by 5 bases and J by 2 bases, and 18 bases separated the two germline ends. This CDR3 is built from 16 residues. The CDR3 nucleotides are TGTGCCAGCAGTCCCCGGGACTCCTTACCCAACACTGAAGCTTTCTTT. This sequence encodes CASSPRDSLPNTEAFF.

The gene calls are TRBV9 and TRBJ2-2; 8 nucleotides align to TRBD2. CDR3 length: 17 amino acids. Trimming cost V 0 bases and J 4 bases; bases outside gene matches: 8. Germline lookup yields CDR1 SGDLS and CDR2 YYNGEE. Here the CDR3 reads CASSVASSGRITGELFF. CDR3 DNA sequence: TGTGCCAGCAGCGTAGCATCAAGCGGGAGAATCACCGGGGAGCTGTTTTTT.

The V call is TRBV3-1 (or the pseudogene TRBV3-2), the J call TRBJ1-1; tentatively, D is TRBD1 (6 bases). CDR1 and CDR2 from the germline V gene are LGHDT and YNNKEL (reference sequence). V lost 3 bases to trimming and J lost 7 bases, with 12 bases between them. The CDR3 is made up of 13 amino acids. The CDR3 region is CASSQLTTGEAFF. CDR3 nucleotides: TGTGCCAGCAGCCAGCTTACGACAGGTGAAGCTTTCTTT.

The CDR3 spells CASSRPGQSYEQYF. Here the CDR3 DNA reads TGTGCCAGCAGCCGACCGGGACAGTCCTACGAGCAGTACTTC. The chain employs TRBV3-1 (or the pseudogene TRBV3-2) and TRBJ2-7; 7 bases agree with TRBD1. The length of the CDR3 is 14 residues. Germline-derived CDR1 and CDR2 are LGHDT and YNNKEL (reference sequence). J gave up 1 base and V 4 bases, and 4 bases lay outside the gene matches.

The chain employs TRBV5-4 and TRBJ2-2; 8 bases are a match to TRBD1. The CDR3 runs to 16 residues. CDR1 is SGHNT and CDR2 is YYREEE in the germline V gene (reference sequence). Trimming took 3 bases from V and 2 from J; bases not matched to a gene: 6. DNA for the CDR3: TGTGCCAGCAGCTGGGACAGGCGAACTAACACCGGGGAGCTGTTTTTT. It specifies CASSWDRRTNTGELFF.

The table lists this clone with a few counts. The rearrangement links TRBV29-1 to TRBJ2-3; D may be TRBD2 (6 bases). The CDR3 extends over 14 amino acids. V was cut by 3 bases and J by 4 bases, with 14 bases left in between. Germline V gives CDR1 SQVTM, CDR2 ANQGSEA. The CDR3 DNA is TGCAGCGTTGATCGTATGGGACTTGCAGATACGCAGTATTTT. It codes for CSVDRMGLADTQYF.

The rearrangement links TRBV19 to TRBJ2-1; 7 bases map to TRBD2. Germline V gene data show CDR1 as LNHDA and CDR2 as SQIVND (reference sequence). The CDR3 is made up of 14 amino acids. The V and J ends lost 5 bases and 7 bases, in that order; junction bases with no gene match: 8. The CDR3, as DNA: TGTGCCAGTAGTTGGGCTAGCGGAGCTAATGAGCAGTTCTTC. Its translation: CASSWASGANEQFF.

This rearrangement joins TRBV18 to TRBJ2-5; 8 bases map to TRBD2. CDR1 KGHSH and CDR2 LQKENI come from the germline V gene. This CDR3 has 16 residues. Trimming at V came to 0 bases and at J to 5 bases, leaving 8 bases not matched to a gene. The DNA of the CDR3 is TGTGCCAGCTCACCACCTGAGCGGGAGTGGTTGGAGACCCAGTACTTC. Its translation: CASSPPEREWLETQYF.

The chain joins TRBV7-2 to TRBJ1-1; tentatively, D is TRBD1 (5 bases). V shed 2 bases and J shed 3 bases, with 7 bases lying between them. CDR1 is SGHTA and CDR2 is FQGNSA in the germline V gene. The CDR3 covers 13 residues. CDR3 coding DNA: TGTGCCAGCAGCTTAAGGGGTCACACTGAAGCTTTCTTT. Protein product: CASSLRGHTEAFF. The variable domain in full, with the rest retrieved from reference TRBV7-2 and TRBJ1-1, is GAGVSQSPSNKVTEKGKDVELRCDPISGHTALYWYRQSLGQGLEFLIYFQGNSAPDKSGLPSDRFSAERTGGSVSTLTIQRTQQEDSAVYLCASSLRGHTEAFFGQGTRLTVV.

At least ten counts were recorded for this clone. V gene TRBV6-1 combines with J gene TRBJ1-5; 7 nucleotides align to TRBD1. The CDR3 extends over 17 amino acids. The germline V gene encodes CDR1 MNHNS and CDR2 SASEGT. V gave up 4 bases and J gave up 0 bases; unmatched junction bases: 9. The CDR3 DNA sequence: TGTGCCAGCAGTGTGCGGGACAGCCGATATAGCAATCAGCCCCAGCATTTT. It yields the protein CASSVRDSRYSNQPQHF.

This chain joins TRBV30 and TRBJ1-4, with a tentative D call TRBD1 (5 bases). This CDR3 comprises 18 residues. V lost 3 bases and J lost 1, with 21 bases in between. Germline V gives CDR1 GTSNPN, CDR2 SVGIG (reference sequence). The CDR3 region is CAWRNRGRPIGTNEKLFF. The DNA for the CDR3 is TGTGCCTGGAGGAACCGGGGGAGACCCATCGGAACTAATGAAAAACTGTTTTTT.

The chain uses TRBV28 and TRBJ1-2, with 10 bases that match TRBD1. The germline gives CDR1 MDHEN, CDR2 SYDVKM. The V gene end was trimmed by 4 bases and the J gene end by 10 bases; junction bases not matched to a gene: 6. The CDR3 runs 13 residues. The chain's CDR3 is CASSSGTGVPYTF. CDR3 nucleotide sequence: TGTGCCAGCAGTTCCGGGACAGGGGTTCCCTACACCTTC.

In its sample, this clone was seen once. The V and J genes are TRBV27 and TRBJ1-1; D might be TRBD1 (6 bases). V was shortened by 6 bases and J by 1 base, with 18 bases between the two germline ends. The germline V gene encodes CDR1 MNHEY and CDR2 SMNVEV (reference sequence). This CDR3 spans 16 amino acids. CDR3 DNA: TGTGCCAGCAGATCCCCATGGGGGCGGCGGAACACTGAAGCTTTCTTT. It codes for CASRSPWGRRNTEAFF.

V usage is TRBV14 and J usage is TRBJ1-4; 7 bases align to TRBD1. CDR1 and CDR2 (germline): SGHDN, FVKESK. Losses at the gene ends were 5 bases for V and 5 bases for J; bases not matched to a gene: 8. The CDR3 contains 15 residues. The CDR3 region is CASSKRQGFNEKLFF. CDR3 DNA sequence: TGTGCCAGCAGCAAGCGACAGGGCTTCAATGAAAAACTGTTTTTT.

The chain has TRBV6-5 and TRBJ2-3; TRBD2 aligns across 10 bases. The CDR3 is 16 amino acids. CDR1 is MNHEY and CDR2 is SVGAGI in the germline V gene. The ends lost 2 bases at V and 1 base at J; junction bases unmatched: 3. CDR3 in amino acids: CASSYGGLARTDTQYF. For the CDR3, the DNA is TGTGCCAGCAGTTACGGGGGACTAGCGCGCACAGATACGCAGTATTTT.

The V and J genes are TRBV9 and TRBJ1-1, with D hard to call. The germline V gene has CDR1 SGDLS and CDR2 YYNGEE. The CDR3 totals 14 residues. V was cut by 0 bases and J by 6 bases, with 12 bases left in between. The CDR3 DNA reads TGTGCCAGCAGCGTAGGAGGGTTTGGCGCTGAAGCTTTCTTT. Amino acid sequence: CASSVGGFGAEAFF.

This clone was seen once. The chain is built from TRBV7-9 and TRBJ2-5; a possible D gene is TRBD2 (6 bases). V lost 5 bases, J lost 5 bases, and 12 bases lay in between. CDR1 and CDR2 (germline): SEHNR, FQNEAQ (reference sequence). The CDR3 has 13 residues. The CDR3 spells CASSLGTSETQYF. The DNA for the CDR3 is TGTGCCAGCAGCCTAGGGACTTCGGAGACCCAGTACTTC.